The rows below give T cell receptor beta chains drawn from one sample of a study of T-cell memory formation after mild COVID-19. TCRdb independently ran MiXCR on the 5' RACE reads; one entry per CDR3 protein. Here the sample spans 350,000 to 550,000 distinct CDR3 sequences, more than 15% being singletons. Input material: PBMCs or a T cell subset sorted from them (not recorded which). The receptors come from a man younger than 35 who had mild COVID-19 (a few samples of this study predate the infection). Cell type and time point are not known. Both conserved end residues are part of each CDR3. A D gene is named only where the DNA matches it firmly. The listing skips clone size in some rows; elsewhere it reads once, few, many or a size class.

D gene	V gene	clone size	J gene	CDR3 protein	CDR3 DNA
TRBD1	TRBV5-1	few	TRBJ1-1	CASSLGDRGFTEAFF	TGCGCCAGCAGCTTGGGGGACAGGGGATTCACTGAAGCTTTCTTT
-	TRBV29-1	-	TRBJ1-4	CSVEAPGSEKLFF	TGCAGCGTTGAAGCCCCGGGCTCGGAAAAACTGTTTTTT
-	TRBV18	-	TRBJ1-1	CASSAMGQAGAEAFF	TGTGCCAGCTCCGCAATGGGGCAGGCGGGGGCTGAAGCTTTCTTT
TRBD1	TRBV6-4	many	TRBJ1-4	CASSDSWTGWSATNEKLFF	TGTGCCAGCAGTGACTCTTGGACAGGGTGGTCCGCAACTAATGAAAAACTGTTTTTT
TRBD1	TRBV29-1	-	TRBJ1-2	CSDTSGTGFFYGYTF	TGCAGCGACACTTCCGGGACAGGGTTCTTCTATGGCTACACCTTC
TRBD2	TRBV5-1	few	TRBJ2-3	CASSLVGGGAGDTQYF	TGCGCCAGCAGCTTGGTAGGCGGGGGGGCTGGAGATACGCAGTATTTT
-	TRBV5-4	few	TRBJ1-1	CASSPNRVMNTEAFF	TGTGCCAGCAGCCCAAACAGGGTCATGAACACTGAAGCTTTCTTT
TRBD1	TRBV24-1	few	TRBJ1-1	CATSDLPLSGGEGNTEAFF	TGTGCCACCAGTGATTTACCACTGTCAGGGGGCGAGGGTAACACTGAAGCTTTCTTT
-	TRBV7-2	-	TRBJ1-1	CASSGQPGFTEAFF	TGTGCCAGCAGCGGGCAGCCGGGGTTCACTGAAGCTTTCTTT
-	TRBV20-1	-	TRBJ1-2	CSARDYGNYGYTF	TGCAGTGCTAGAGATTACGGAAACTATGGCTACACCTTC
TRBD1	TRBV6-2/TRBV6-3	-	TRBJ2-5	CASSRPGTGGTKTQYF	TGTGCCAGCAGCAGACCGGGGACAGGGGGCACGAAGACCCAGTACTTC
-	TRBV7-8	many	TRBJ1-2	CASSLEPSYGYTF	TGTGCCAGCAGCTTAGAGCCAAGCTATGGCTACACCTTC
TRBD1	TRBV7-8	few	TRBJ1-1	CASSSRTGQAGTEAFF	TGTGCCAGCAGCTCCCGGACAGGGCAGGCGGGGACTGAAGCTTTCTTT
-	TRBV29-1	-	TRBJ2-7	CSVGAGGYWEQYF	TGCAGCGTGGGTGCTGGGGGTTATTGGGAGCAGTACTTC
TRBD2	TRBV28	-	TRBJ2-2	CASSSLLSGGLANTGELFF	TGTGCCAGCAGCTCCCTTTTATCGGGGGGGCTCGCGAACACCGGGGAGCTGTTTTTT
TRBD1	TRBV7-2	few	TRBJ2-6	CASSVTGGASGANVLTF	TGTGCCAGCAGCGTGACAGGGGGCGCGTCAGGGGCCAACGTCCTGACTTTC
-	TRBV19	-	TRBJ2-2	CASTLRTTGELFF	TGTGCCAGTACATTACGAACCACCGGGGAGCTGTTTTTT
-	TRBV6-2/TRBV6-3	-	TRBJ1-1	CASSFPQWNTEAFF	TGTGCCAGCAGTTTTCCACAGTGGAACACTGAAGCTTTCTTT
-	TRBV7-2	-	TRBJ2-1	CASSDLPGGTGEQFF	TGTGCCAGCAGCGACCTCCCGGGTGGGACGGGTGAGCAGTTCTTC
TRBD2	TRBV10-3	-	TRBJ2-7	CAISELQELAGYEQYF	TGTGCCATCAGTGAGCTTCAAGAACTAGCGGGATACGAGCAGTACTTC
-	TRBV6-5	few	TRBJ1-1	CASSYDPAADTEAFF	TGTGCCAGCAGTTACGACCCGGCGGCAGACACTGAAGCTTTCTTT
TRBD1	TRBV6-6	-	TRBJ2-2	CASSYSRTGGSGELFF	TGTGCCAGCAGTTACTCGAGGACAGGGGGCTCCGGGGAGCTGTTTTTT
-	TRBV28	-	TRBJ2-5	CASSFADKQETQYF	TGTGCCAGCAGTTTCGCAGATAAGCAAGAGACCCAGTACTTC
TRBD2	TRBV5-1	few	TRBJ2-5	CASSLAGGGAQETQYF	TGCGCCAGCAGCTTGGCGGGCGGGGGAGCCCAAGAGACCCAGTACTTC
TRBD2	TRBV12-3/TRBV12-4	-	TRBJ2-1	CASSFPRGGGFNEQFF	TGTGCCAGCAGTTTCCCACGGGGCGGGGGGTTCAATGAGCAGTTCTTC
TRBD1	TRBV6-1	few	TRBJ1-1	CASSLKSTGGTEAFF	TGTGCCAGCAGTTTAAAAAGTACAGGGGGCACTGAAGCTTTCTTT
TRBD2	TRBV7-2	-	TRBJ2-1	CASSPEPGLAVPEQFF	TGTGCCAGCAGCCCAGAACCGGGACTAGCGGTTCCTGAGCAGTTCTTC
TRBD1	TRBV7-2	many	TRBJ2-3	CASSPGQGEYTQYF	TGTGCCAGCAGCCCAGGACAGGGGGAATATACGCAGTATTTT
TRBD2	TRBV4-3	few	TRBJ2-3	CASRLLAAAGDTQYF	TGCGCCAGCAGGTTACTAGCGGCTGCAGGAGATACGCAGTATTTT
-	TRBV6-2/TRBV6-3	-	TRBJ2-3	CASSYSGISTDTQYF	TGTGCCAGCAGTTACTCCGGGATTAGCACAGATACGCAGTATTTT
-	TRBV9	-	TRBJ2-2	CASSGEGGELFF	TGTGCCAGCAGCGGCGAGGGCGGGGAGCTGTTTTTT
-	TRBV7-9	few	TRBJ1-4	CASSLVEGSRFATNEKLFF	TGTGCCAGCAGCTTAGTGGAGGGGAGCCGCTTTGCAACTAATGAAAAACTGTTTTTT
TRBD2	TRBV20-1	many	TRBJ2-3	CSASSGGVYTQYF	TGCAGTGCTAGTAGCGGGGGGGTATATACGCAGTATTTT
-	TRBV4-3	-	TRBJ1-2	CASSRAMGGFNYGYTF	TGCGCCAGCAGCCGAGCCATGGGAGGCTTTAACTATGGCTACACCTTC
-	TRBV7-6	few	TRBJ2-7	CASSFGAGPNEQYF	-
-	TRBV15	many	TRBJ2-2	CATSRGVTGELFF	TGTGCCACCAGCAGAGGGGTAACCGGGGAGCTGTTTTTT
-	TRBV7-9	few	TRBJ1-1	CASSPGGSGMNTEAFF	TGTGCCAGCAGCCCCGGAGGATCAGGGATGAACACTGAAGCTTTCTTT
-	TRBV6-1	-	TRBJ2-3	CASSWIGDTQYF	TGTGCCAGCAGTTGGATAGGGGATACGCAGTATTTT
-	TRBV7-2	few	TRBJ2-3	CASSLVWGEVDTQYF	TGTGCCAGCAGCTTAGTTTGGGGGGAGGTAGATACGCAGTATTTT
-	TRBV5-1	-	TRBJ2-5	CASSYKGHWEETQYF	TGCGCCAGCAGCTACAAAGGACACTGGGAAGAGACCCAGTACTTC
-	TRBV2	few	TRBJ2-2	CASSEWRNTGELFF	TGTGCCAGCAGTGAGTGGCGGAACACCGGGGAGCTGTTTTTT
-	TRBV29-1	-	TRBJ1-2	CSVEDRGGYGYTF	TGCAGCGTTGAGGACCGGGGGGGCTATGGCTACACCTTC